This T cell receptor (beta chain) was found in a study of T cell responses to AZD1222 COVID-19 vaccine. CDR3 size: 15 residues. The germline V gene has CDR1 SGHAT and CDR2 FQNNGV. Trimming at V came to 3 bases and at J to 1 base, leaving 3 bases not matched to a gene. Only in-frame clones appear in the TCRdb table, and some are missing; sequencing was by immunoSEQ multiplex PCR. The table has around 95,000 clones, around 90% seen once. This TCR derives from an adult in good health. V is TRBV11-2 and J is TRBJ2-3, with 8 bases lining up with TRBD1. Sequenced material: peripheral blood, taken on day 0 of AZD1222 vaccination. The CDR3 nucleotides read TGTGCCAGCAGCTTTCAGGGGGCTGGCACAGATACGCAGTATTTT. Its translation: CASSFQGAGTDTQYF.